Shown below are 7 T cell receptor beta chains from a single sample sequenced in a study of technical replicates of blood from a few donors. The method was immunoSEQ multiplex PCR; TCRdb's version includes in-frame clones alone and lacks a portion of them. Of tens of thousands of clones in the sample, roughly 93% were seen once. The source material was T cells isolated from PBMCs. The origin of the receptors is a human donor in good health.

The chain couples TRBV9 to TRBJ2-7; 7 bases map to TRBD2. CDR1 and CDR2 from the germline V gene are SGDLS and YYNGEE. Germline trimming cut 3 bases from V and 4 bases from J; bases unmatched to any gene: 1. The CDR3 totals 12 residues. Here the CDR3 reads CASSERGYEQYF. The CDR3 region has the DNA TGTGCCAGCAGCGAGCGGGGATACGAGCAGTACTTC.

The genes are TRBV27 and TRBJ1-5; D is unresolved. CDR3 size: 12 residues. CDR1 is MNHEY and CDR2 is SMNVEV in the germline V gene (reference sequence). V was pared by 3 bases and J by 6 bases, with 6 bases between. CDR3 region: CASSFTGQPQHF. CDR3 nucleotide sequence: TGTGCCAGCAGTTTCACGGGTCAGCCCCAGCATTTT.

This clone was seen only once. This chain joins TRBV27 and TRBJ2-2; 12 bases agree with TRBD2. Germline V gene data show CDR1 as MNHEY and CDR2 as SMNVEV (reference sequence). The CDR3 has 15 residues. V lost 2 bases to trimming and J lost 5 bases; unmatched junction nucleotides: 0. CDR3 bases: TGTGCCAGCAGTTTAGGGACTAGCGGGACCGGGGAGCTGTTTTTT. As protein: CASSLGTSGTGELFF.

The chain combines TRBV5-4 with TRBJ2-5; TRBD2 agrees at 7 bases. Trimming at V came to 6 bases and at J to 1 base, leaving 15 bases not matched to a gene. Germline V CDR1 and CDR2: SGHNT, YYREEE (reference sequence). CDR3 length: 17 amino acids. The CDR3 is CASTSGGGAMSQETQYF. In nucleotides, the CDR3 is TGTGCCAGCACCTCCGGCGGGGGAGCTATGAGCCAAGAGACCCAGTACTTC.

The chain has TRBV5-1 and TRBJ1-3; TRBD1 is a possible D gene (6 bases). V lost 6 bases and J lost 0, with 13 bases in between. Germline CDR1 SGHRS, CDR2 YFSETQ. The CDR3 extends over 15 amino acids. The CDR3 DNA follows: TGCGCCAGCAACCCCGGGACAACCTCTGGAAACACCATATATTTT. It codes for CASNPGTTSGNTIYF.

The chain is built from TRBV19 and TRBJ2-7; D possibly corresponds to TRBD1 (6 bases). V dropped 3 bases and J dropped 3 bases, with 15 bases sitting between them. This CDR3 contains 15 residues. Germline CDR1 is LNHDA and CDR2 is SQIVND (reference sequence). CDR3 nucleotides: TGTGCCAGTAGTATGGGGGACATCGGGCTCTACGAGCAGTACTTC. Protein: CASSMGDIGLYEQYF.

The chain links TRBV4-1 to TRBJ2-1, with 11 bases lining up with TRBD2. The CDR3 length is 16 residues. Germline V CDR1 and CDR2: MGHRA, YSYEKL. V trimming: 0 bases; J trimming: 9 bases; junction bases outside the gene matches: 7. CDR3 sequence: CASSQEVAGGPLEQFF. CDR3 sequence (DNA): TGCGCCAGCAGCCAAGAAGTAGCGGGAGGGCCTCTTGAGCAGTTCTTC.